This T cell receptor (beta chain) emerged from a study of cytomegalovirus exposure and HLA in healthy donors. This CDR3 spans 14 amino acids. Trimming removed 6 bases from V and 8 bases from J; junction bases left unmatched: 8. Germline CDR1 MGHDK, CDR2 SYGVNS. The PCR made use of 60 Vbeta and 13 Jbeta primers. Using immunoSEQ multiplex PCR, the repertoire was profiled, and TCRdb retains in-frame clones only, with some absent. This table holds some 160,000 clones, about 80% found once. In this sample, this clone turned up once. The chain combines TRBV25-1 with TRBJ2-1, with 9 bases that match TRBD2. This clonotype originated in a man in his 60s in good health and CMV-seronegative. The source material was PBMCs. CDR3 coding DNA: TGTGCCAGCAGAGTCCTTAGCGGGGGTGATGAGCAGTTCTTC. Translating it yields CASRVLSGGDEQFF.